This TCR beta chain derives from a study of cytomegalovirus exposure and HLA in healthy donors (dated by TCRdb to the late 2010s). Study-wide context: An earlier analysis of approximately 600 of the donors reported 276 Gb of sequence data and approximately 110 million unique TCR beta sequences from about 200 million T cells. Approximately 310 gigabases of sequencing data and tens of millions of unique TCR sequences were included in an early release covering about 700 HLA-typed donors. Of the 300 to 400 genotyped donors, over 70% fell in the genetic ancestry cluster associated with self-reported Caucasian donors. The aim of the study was to test whether cataloging public T cell receptors could identify signatures of past pathogen exposure. The study used immunosequencing to profile the T cell repertoires of 666 subjects and linked those repertoires to cytomegalovirus serostatus. Along with the approximately 700-subject first cohort, a separate validation cohort of more than 90 different subjects was used. To predict cytomegalovirus infection status, the study combined high-throughput TCR immunosequencing, statistical association of individual TCRs with disease status, and machine learning. In a later analysis, previously published TCR beta repertoires from 666 donors were re-analyzed and high-resolution HLA genotyping was added so that TCR occurrence patterns could be studied. In the later analysis, no new phenotypic data were used to find candidate immune exposures; instead, reliance was placed on TCR beta sequences and their occurrence across donors. An earlier analysis of around 580 of the donors used high-throughput TCR beta sequencing to judge whether each TCR beta V gene segment behaved as functional or pseudogenic. Donor age, sex, ethnicity and CMV serostatus were compiled alongside the repertoire data. A later genetic analysis used genome-wide SNP genotypes for about 60% of the roughly 700 donors, treating that subset as a discovery cohort. Every discovery cohort repertoire had been produced on one sequencing platform. HLA typing included class I and class II loci at four-digit resolution. Typing coverage varied by locus: about 629-630 donors for A, B, C, DRB1 and DQB1; 500 to 550 for DQA1; more than 600 for DPA1; roughly 450 for DPB1. Four or five DR-DQ haplotypes were handled as single units for association and clustering because linkage in the cohort was strong. Across some 400 genotyped donors of the cohort, an average of about 250,000 unique TCR beta nucleotide sequences per donor were sequenced, and roughly a sixth of those sequences were non-productive. Findings and caveats that apply to the study as a whole: Correlated functional status among segregating V segments might be attributable to linkage disequilibrium, but an unknown experimental factor could not be ruled out. Because some donors lacked HLA typing at each locus, the association tests relied only on the typed subset. At a false discovery rate of 0.05, a later analysis linked approximately 18,000 TCR beta sequences to specific HLA alleles. The earlier analysis of nearly 600 of the donors excluded over 15 rarely observed V segments, including chromosome 9 orphons, because counts were too low. It was suggested by the authors that the approach could potentially be generalized to other disease states and immunological phenotypes. When HLA alleles, especially DR and DQ, strongly co-occurred, attributing TCR associations to individual alleles was difficult. Immune exposure information for the cohort was limited to CMV serostatus. The presence/absence analyses assumed that sequencing depth was roughly uniform across donors, and that assumption may not be true. A group of highly shared sequence variants was considered likely to be a technical artifact of the sequencing pipeline. The classifier was reported to diagnose cytomegalovirus status with high specificity and sensitivity in both the original and validation cohorts. In a later genetic analysis, a missense DCLRE1C variant was associated with V-gene and J-gene trimming of TCR beta chains, and the association was replicated in an independent cohort. According to a later analysis, most CMV-associated TCR beta chains appeared to be HLA-restricted, and the HLA associations seemed to be driven largely by CMV exposure. According to a later analysis, TCR association rates differed among HLA loci, with DRB1 alleles showing the most associated TCRs and HLA-C alleles showing the fewest. In a later analysis, several top co-occurrence clusters were reported to appear linked to parvovirus B19, influenza, CMV and Epstein-Barr virus. A total of fewer than 200 TCR beta chains were listed by the study as associated with cytomegalovirus. Some IMGT-functional V segments, including TRBV6-2 and TRBV6-3, could not be told apart with the 87-base-pair reads, so those segments were excluded. Three of the identified cytomegalovirus-associated TCR beta chains were confirmed in vitro to be specific for cytomegalovirus antigens. A further reported finding was that TCR beta sequences accurately predicted the HLA-A and HLA-B alleles for most subjects in the first cohort. According to a later genetic analysis, donors in an Asian-associated ancestry cluster had fewer N-insertions in productive TCRs than the approximately 650-donor mean. Broadly in line with IMGT annotations, most TCR beta V segments showed up in productive rearrangements about 87% or about 30% of the time in an earlier analysis of about 500 of the donors. This cohort had only TCR beta chains sequenced, and the lack of alpha or paired-chain data limited which features could be detected. In a later analysis, HLA-associated TCR beta chains showed more clonal expansion and lower generation probabilities than non-associated chains that were equally common. Most TCR sequences were seen in very few donors, while some public TCRs were found in many individuals.

The cohort comprised 710 or so healthy bone marrow donors. At the time of sampling, every cohort member was nominally healthy, though immune exposures that went unrecorded were likely present. The donor tested CMV seropositive, placing the donor among the roughly 300 seropositive members of the cohort. Every donor gave a peripheral blood sample, and the peripheral blood mononuclear cells from that sample were used for TCR beta sequencing. Genomic DNA was extracted from the blood cell samples with the Qiagen DNeasy Blood Extraction Kit. Libraries were made using the immunoSEQ multiplex PCR assay. For the multiplex PCR, a mixture combining 60 forward primers for TCR Vbeta segments and 13 reverse primers for TCR Jbeta segments was used. The CDR3 region of rearranged TCR beta genes was amplified from genomic DNA with a multiplex PCR assay. The amplified TCR beta libraries were sequenced on the Illumina HiSeq System as 87-base-pair reads. Turning to the authors' computational methods: A later analysis tallied 75 million to 95 million unique TCR beta chains across the approximately 670 repertoires, and around 10 million of those chains were shared by two or more donors. A nearest-neighbor algorithm error-corrected the raw reads and collapsed the reads into unique sequences, merging closely related sequences to remove PCR and sequencing errors. CDR3 sequences were aligned to IMGT reference sequences to assign V, D and J gene segments. For a sequence to be retained, a match of at least six nucleotides to both a V gene segment and a J gene segment was required. Rearrangements were called productive when the CDR3 lacked stop codons and stayed in frame with V and J; all others were non-productive. Following IMGT convention, CDR3 was defined as the stretch from the second conserved V-encoded cysteine to the conserved J-encoded phenylalanine. The earlier analysis of some 600 of the donors excluded sequences that lacked an unambiguous match to a single V gene segment. In an earlier analysis of 450 to 750 of the donors, a V segment was called functional when productive rearrangements were above 56.7%, and segregating when the standard deviation between donors exceeded 5%. A statistical classification framework was built to diagnose cytomegalovirus status from the catalog of TCR beta chain sequences. In a later analysis, TCR nucleotide sequences were compared against IMGT/GENE-DB human TR gene sequences so that V and J genes could be assigned. A later analysis assigned CDR3 sequences and most-parsimonious VDJ recombination scenarios with the TCRdist pipeline. A later analysis defined each TCR beta chain by its CDR3 amino acid sequence plus V-gene family, and excluded reads lacking a unique V-gene family. As a way to deal with suspected cross-contamination and a sequencing artifact, a later analysis dropped hundreds of nucleotide sequences that were highly shared and had low generation probability. In a later analysis, a clonal expansion index was calculated for each public chain from normalized within-repertoire ranks of inferred template counts. In a later analysis, generation probabilities were computed using a VDJ recombination model fitted to out-of-frame rearrangements, and the results were checked against IGoR. In a later analysis, TCR-TCR, TCR-HLA and TCR-CMV co-occurrence was scored with hypergeometric tests, and a repertoire-size bias correction was applied to TCR pairs. In a later analysis, false discovery rates were estimated by permuting HLA or CMV assignments 20 times. A later analysis grouped co-occurring TCRs with DBSCAN, adding TCRdist sequence similarity when clustering within HLA-allele-positive subsets. Co-occurrence clustering excluded repertoires with fewer than 30,000 or more than 120,000 public chains, plus five with anomalous nucleotide sharing. Sourced from immuneACCESS, this table was stored by TCRdb with only in-frame sequences that have V and J called. A share of the clones is absent; for the studies checked, an unresolved V gene accounts for under half, and the remainder has no known explanation. That table is the source of V, J and clone size, and D and trimming were worked out from the DNA. In all, the sample holds about 170,000 clones, and around 80% of those were seen once. 2.5% to 4% of the sample rests with the top ten.

From its cysteine to its phenylalanine, the CDR3 spans 13 amino acids. The entry retains the CDR3 DNA only, 39 bases that are in frame from base 1. Trimming removed 3 bases from V and 2 bases from J, leaving 7 bases between the germline ends. As encoded in the germline V gene (reference sequence), CDR1 is SEHNR while CDR2 is FQNEAQ. This clone has a handful of counts. The antigen it binds to is not known. Base-call qualities are not available, and no considerably larger clone is one nucleotide away. The TCR comes from a woman aged 50 to 60 in good health and CMV-seropositive. The V gene is TRBV7-9 and the J gene is TRBJ1-1; the best D guess is TRBD1, with 5 bases matching. The sequencing input was PBMCs. The nucleotide sequence is TGTGCCAGCAGCTTCCAGGGAAACACTGAAGCTTTCTTT. It specifies CASSFQGNTEAFF.